This T cell receptor (beta chain) was observed in a study of T cells after yellow fever vaccination. Findings and caveats of the study: Primary-vaccination clones mostly resurfaced post-booster (about 95% CD4, roughly 87% CD8). There was a possibility that FACS-sorted repertoires contained abundant clonotypes contaminating from the bulk population.

Germline V gene sequence: CDR1 SGHAT, CDR2 FQNNGV. The V and J ends lost 1 base and 3 bases, in that order; junction bases with no gene match: 3. This CDR3 has 15 residues. This clonotype was seen many times. 5'RACE template switching generated TCR cDNA, adding a universal primer site and UMIs. Each CDR3 protein gets one entry after TCRdb re-called the 5' RACE reads with MiXCR. Among 42,000 or so distinct CDR3 sequences listed, 6.8% were seen once. The chain has TRBV11-2 and TRBJ2-7, with 10 bases that match TRBD2. The receptor comes from a man between 25 and 39 years old who received the YFV17D yellow fever vaccine. Specimen: CD8+ T cells not binding an NS4B(214-222) dextramer, sorted from PBMCs, collected 45 days after the yellow fever booster vaccination. The CDR3 sequence is CASSLGSGRYYEQYF. The CDR3 DNA follows: TGTGCCAGCAGCTTAGGTAGCGGGAGGTACTACGAGCAGTACTTC.